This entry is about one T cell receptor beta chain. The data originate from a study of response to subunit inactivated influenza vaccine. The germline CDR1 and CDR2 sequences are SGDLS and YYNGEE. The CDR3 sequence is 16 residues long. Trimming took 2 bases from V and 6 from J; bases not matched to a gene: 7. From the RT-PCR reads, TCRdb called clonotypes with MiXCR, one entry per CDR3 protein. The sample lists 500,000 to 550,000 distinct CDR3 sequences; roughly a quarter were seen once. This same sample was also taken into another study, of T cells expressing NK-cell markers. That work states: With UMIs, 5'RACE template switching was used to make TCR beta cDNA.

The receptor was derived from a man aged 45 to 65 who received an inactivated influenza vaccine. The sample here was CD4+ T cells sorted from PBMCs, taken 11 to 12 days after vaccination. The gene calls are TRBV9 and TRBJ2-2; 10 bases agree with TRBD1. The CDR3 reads CASSVEGQGSPGELFF. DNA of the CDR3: TGTGCCAGCAGCGTGGAGGGACAGGGGTCCCCCGGGGAGCTGTTTTTT.